This T cell receptor (beta chain) was sequenced for a study of T cell repertoires in cytomegalovirus infection. Study background: CMV epitopes that were recently identified and HLA-C-restricted were used alongside well-studied HLA-B-restricted ones. CMV infection and matching HLA type were both indicated by public TCR beta signatures. The study, taken as a whole, reports: Across the ex vivo response, the dominant clonotypes were HLA-C-restricted CMV-specific TCR beta clonotypes. Cumulated frequencies of public TCR beta families served to identify carriers of CMV plus the relevant HLA.

This clonotype occurred many times. Its antigen remains unknown. CDR3 size: 12 residues. Trimming shortened V by 5 bases and J by 9 bases, and 11 bases separated the two germline ends. The germline gives CDR1 SEHNR, CDR2 FQNEAQ (reference sequence). TCRdb ran MiXCR on the reads and lists one entry per CDR3 protein. The sample carries 750,000 to 950,000 distinct CDR3 sequences, almost 30% recorded once. The TCR was taken from a human donor in good health (CMV status not recorded). Some clones in this sample may be carry-over from other donors' samples. The gene calls are TRBV7-9 and TRBJ2-1, with D possibly being TRBD1 or TRBD2 (5 bases each). Source: cultured CD8+ T cells from PBMCs, taken from culture after CMV antigen stimulation. The CDR3 nucleotides read TGTGCCAGCAGCGGGACGTGGGGTGAGCAGTTCTTC. The encoded protein is CASSGTWGEQFF.